This entry lists 9 T cell receptor beta chains sequenced from one sample in a study of regulatory T cells in long-lasting Graves disease. Indicated time point: newly diagnosed GD, antithyroid drugs for less than 3 months. The TCR library was made from RNA that had been extracted from PBMCs in TRIzol. In building TCR beta libraries, iRepertoire HTBI primers were used together with Arm-PCR of CDR3 regions. TCRdb fed the multiplex PCR reads into MiXCR, producing one record per CDR3 protein. The data contain around 450,000 distinct CDR3 sequences, 15% of them seen just once; the ten biggest clones take up 16%. These same data were also listed under a study on T cells in Graves' hyperthyroidism and ophthalmopathy.

The sequences come from peripheral blood mononuclear cells (PBMCs), collected at new diagnosis, from a patient treated with antithyroid drugs. These TCRs come from a woman in her 30s with Graves disease.

This clonotype was counted at least ten times. The DNA for the CDR3 is TGTGCCAGCAGCTTATCACAGGGGTTCTATGGCTACACCTTC. It encodes CASSLSQGFYGYTF. The chain is built from TRBV11-2 and TRBJ1-2; the match to TRBD1 covers 7 bases. The germline CDR1 and CDR2 sequences are SGHAT and FQNNGV. V shed 2 bases and J 4 bases; nucleotides not matched to a gene: 4. CDR3 length: 14 amino acids.

This clonotype was counted many times. The chain uses TRBV28 and TRBJ2-4; 8 bases are shared with TRBD2. Germline CDR1 MDHEN, CDR2 SYDVKM. With 4 bases clipped from V and 0 bases from J, the junction kept 5 bases outside the gene matches. This CDR3 comprises 16 residues. The CDR3 DNA follows: TGTGCCAGCAGTTCGCGGGGGGCCCTAGCCAAAAACATTCAGTACTTC. As protein: CASSSRGALAKNIQYF.

This clonotype was observed at least ten times. The V and J genes are TRBV18 and TRBJ1-1; D is perhaps TRBD1 (5 bases). The CDR3 is made up of 15 amino acids. Looked up from germline, CDR1 is KGHSH and CDR2 is LQKENI. V lost 6 bases to trimming and J lost 6 bases, with 20 bases between them. This CDR3 reads CASSLEDGALAEAFF. The DNA for the CDR3 is TGTGCCAGCTCGCTTGAGGATGGGGCGCTCGCTGAAGCTTTCTTT.

The gene calls are TRBV29-1 and TRBJ2-7; 11 nucleotides agree with TRBD1. Losses at the gene ends were 5 bases for V and 2 bases for J; bases not matched to a gene: 8. The CDR3 extends over 15 amino acids. Germline CDR1 and CDR2: SQVTM and ANQGSEA. The CDR3 DNA is TGCAGCGTTCGGACAGGGGGCCAAGGACCCTACGAGCAGTACTTC. This gives the protein CSVRTGGQGPYEQYF.

This clonotype was seen at least ten times. The V and J genes are TRBV30 and TRBJ2-1, with unresolved D. V was clipped by 0 bases and J by 4 bases, with 13 bases between them. Germline loops: CDR1 GTSNPN, CDR2 SVGIG (reference sequence). The CDR3 is 15 amino acids. This CDR3 reads CAWSVRVADYNEQFF. CDR3 bases: TGTGCCTGGAGTGTACGCGTAGCTGATTACAATGAGCAGTTCTTC.

This clonotype was picked up many times. The rearrangement joins TRBV3-1 to TRBJ2-7, with 11 bases aligning to TRBD2. V was pared by 3 bases and J by 3 bases, with 4 bases of the junction left unmatched. Germline CDR1 is LGHDT and CDR2 is YNNKEL (reference sequence). CDR3 length: 15 residues. The CDR3 spells CASSHSGRAVYEQYF. CDR3 nucleotides: TGTGCCAGCAGCCATAGCGGGAGGGCCGTCTACGAGCAGTACTTC.

The table lists this clonotype with many counts. The V call is TRBV20-1, the J call TRBJ1-5; D is ambiguous. Germline CDR1 DFQATT, CDR2 SNEGSKA (reference sequence). The CDR3 is 14 amino acids. V was clipped by 2 bases and J by 2 bases, with 10 bases between them. CDR3 sequence reads: CSARRGVGNQPQHF. The CDR3 DNA reads TGCAGTGCTAGACGGGGTGTTGGCAATCAGCCCCAGCATTTT.

The CDR3 region is CASKGLGQASYEQYF. Written as DNA, the CDR3 is TGTGCCAGCAAAGGGCTGGGACAGGCCTCCTACGAGCAGTACTTC. This rearrangement joins TRBV27 to TRBJ2-7; 8 bases map to TRBD1. Germline-derived CDR1 and CDR2 are MNHEY and SMNVEV (reference sequence). V shed 7 bases, J shed 0 bases, and the junction held 8 bases outside the gene matches. The CDR3 has 15 amino acids.

This clonotype was seen many times. The chain combines TRBV2 with TRBJ2-7, with a tentative D call TRBD2 (5 bases). Germline CDR1 SNHLY, CDR2 FYNNEI. This CDR3 is built from 12 residues. Trimming cost V 6 bases and J 3 bases, with 9 bases left between them. DNA of the CDR3: TGTGCCAGCAGCCGCCGGGGCTACGAGCAGTACTTC. It encodes CASSRRGYEQYF.